Below, 18 T cell receptor beta chains from the same sample are listed, as sequenced in a study of a mutant IDH1 vaccine in newly diagnosed glioma (dated by TCRdb to the early 2020s). To prepare the library, the immunoSEQ multiplex PCR assay was applied. This immuneACCESS table, as held by TCRdb, lists in-frame sequences with V and J called but not all clones. Of the missing ones, under half trace to an unresolved V gene in checked studies; the others have no known cause. In this sample the table shows around 23,000 clones, 77% of which occur a single time. Roughly 10% of the sample rests with the top ten. Antigen specificity for these receptors is unknown. According to the study, the label for this sample's time point signals: week 5, during vaccination. Each vaccine dose was 300 ug of a 20-mer mutant IDH1 peptide in Montanide, given subcutaneously with topical imiquimod. The starting material was PBMCs, obtained from a glioma patient whose treatment included an IDH1 peptide vaccine. Receptors were obtained from a man aged 35 to 55 with glioma.

This clone was seen a few times. The rearrangement uses TRBV5-1 and TRBJ1-4; unclear D gene. This CDR3 region has 11 residues. Between the trimmed V and J ends, which lost 5 bases and 4 bases, there was a span of 3 bases. Germline values: CDR1 SGHRS, CDR2 YFSETQ. In nucleotides, the CDR3 is TGCGCCAGCAGGGATAATGAAAAACTGTTTTTT. Amino acids: CASRDNEKLFF.

The chain carries TRBV29-1 and TRBJ1-1; D unclear. Germline V gene sequence: CDR1 SQVTM, CDR2 ANQGSEA. This CDR3 has 13 residues. Trimming removed 4 bases from V and 0 bases from J, with 9 bases in between. The CDR3 DNA follows: TGCAGCGTTGCCGTTGGGATGAACACTGAAGCTTTCTTT. It codes for CSVAVGMNTEAFF.

This sequence joins TRBV5-4 and TRBJ1-5, with no clear D. The CDR3 covers 14 residues. V was shortened by 0 bases and J by 3 bases, with 7 bases between the two germline ends. CDR1 and CDR2 (germline): SGHNT, YYREEE (reference sequence). The chain's CDR3 is CASSLGGFNQPQHF. DNA for the CDR3: TGTGCCAGCAGCTTGGGAGGGTTCAATCAGCCCCAGCATTTT.

The gene calls are TRBV13 and TRBJ2-2; D is uncertain. The V gene's germline CDR1 is PRHDT and CDR2 FYEKMQ (reference sequence). CDR3 length: 17 amino acids. The germline V and J ends were trimmed by 0 bases and 6 bases, with 17 bases remaining between them. CDR3 residues: CASSLGFAPASSGELFF. Written as DNA, the CDR3 is TGTGCCAGCAGCTTAGGTTTCGCGCCAGCCTCCTCCGGGGAGCTGTTTTTT.

V gene TRBV10-2 combines with J gene TRBJ2-7; 8 nucleotides agree with TRBD1. J was trimmed by 7 bases and V by 8 bases; bases with no gene match: 7. The germline CDR1 and CDR2 sequences are WSHSY and SAAADI. The CDR3 runs to 12 residues. The CDR3 DNA sequence: TGCGCCAGCCGGGACAGGCTCGGAGAGCAGTACTTC. Protein product: CASRDRLGEQYF.

The V gene is TRBV4-3, the J gene TRBJ2-1; 7 positions match TRBD2. Trimming took 5 bases from V and 10 from J; bases not matched to a gene: 14. Germline V CDR1 and CDR2: LGHNA, YSLEER. The CDR3 sequence is 15 residues long. CDR3 protein: CASSTSWVGEGEQFF. DNA for the CDR3: TGCGCCAGCAGCACCTCATGGGTAGGGGAGGGCGAGCAGTTCTTC.

V usage is TRBV11-2 and J usage is TRBJ1-1, with a weak D call TRBD1 (5 bases). Germline-derived CDR1 and CDR2 are SGHAT and FQNNGV. V was trimmed by 1 base and J by 8 bases, leaving 8 bases between them. This CDR3 comprises 12 residues. CDR3 in DNA: TGTGCCAGCAGCTTAGTTTGGACAGAAGCTTTCTTT. It is translated as CASSLVWTEAFF.

The chain links TRBV7-6 to TRBJ2-5; D is possibly TRBD1 (6 bases). The CDR3 has 14 amino acids. The V gene lost 4 bases and the J gene lost 5 bases, with 14 bases spanning the gap. The germline CDR1 and CDR2 sequences are SGHVS and FNYEAQ. The CDR3 sequence: CASSSHRVGETQYF. The CDR3 DNA follows: TGTGCCAGCAGCTCGCACAGGGTCGGGGAGACCCAGTACTTC. Combining the CDR3 with reference TRBV7-6 and TRBJ2-5 gives the whole variable domain GAGVSQSPRYKVTKRGQDVALRCDPISGHVSLYWYRQALGQGPEFLTYFNYEAQQDKSGLPNDRFSAERPEGSISTLTIQRTEQRDSAMYRCASSSHRVGETQYFGPGTRLLVL.

J is TRBJ1-3 and V is TRBV5-5, with TRBD1 as a possible D gene (5 bases). The CDR3 extends over 18 amino acids. The germline CDR1 and CDR2 sequences are SGHKS and YYEKEE (reference sequence). The V end lost 0 bases, the J end lost 0 bases, and 16 bases lay between the germline ends. This chain's CDR3 is CASSLENRGLNSGNTIYF. DNA of the CDR3: TGTGCCAGCAGCTTGGAGAACCGGGGGTTAAACTCTGGAAACACCATATATTTT.

The J gene is TRBJ1-1, the V gene TRBV7-2; D is perhaps TRBD1 (6 bases). V shed 5 bases and J shed 1 base, with 11 bases lying between them. Germline CDR1 and CDR2: SGHTA and FQGNSA. The CDR3 extends over 14 amino acids. The CDR3 DNA reads as TGTGCCAGCAGCCCAGGGGTAACGAACACTGAAGCTTTCTTT. As protein: CASSPGVTNTEAFF. Full variable domain (rest looked up from reference TRBV7-2 and TRBJ1-1): GAGVSQSPSNKVTEKGKDVELRCDPISGHTALYWYRQSLGQGLEFLIYFQGNSAPDKSGLPSDRFSAERTGGSVSTLTIQRTQQEDSAVYLCASSPGVTNTEAFFGQGTRLTVV.

J is TRBJ1-5 and V is TRBV5-5; 8 bases match TRBD1. The CDR3 runs 17 residues. The J segment lost 5 bases and the V segment lost 0 bases, leaving 10 bases of the junction unmatched. Looked up from germline, CDR1 is SGHKS and CDR2 is YYEKEE (reference sequence). CDR3: CASSLGVWDRRDQPQHF. CDR3 nucleotides: TGTGCCAGCAGCTTGGGAGTCTGGGACAGGCGGGATCAGCCCCAGCATTTT.

The chain uses TRBV7-2 and TRBJ2-1, with D unclear. V was pared by 1 base and J by 0 bases, with 7 bases between. Germline CDR1 and CDR2: SGHTA and FQGNSA. CDR3 length equals 15 residues. The CDR3 nucleotides are TGTGCCAGCAGCTTAGGGCCCCGCTCCTACAATGAGCAGTTCTTC. It codes for CASSLGPRSYNEQFF.

The chain combines TRBV10-3 with TRBJ2-5; TRBD2 matches 15 bases. J lost 4 bases, V lost 4 bases, and 4 bases had no gene match. In germline, CDR1 is ENHRY, CDR2 SYGVKD. The length of the CDR3 is 16 residues. DNA for the CDR3: TGTGCCATCAGTGGGACTAGCGGGAGGGCCTCAGAGACCCAGTACTTC. Translating gives CAISGTSGRASETQYF.

The chain employs TRBV28 and TRBJ1-2; the D is unclear. The V gene lost 1 base and the J gene lost 4 bases, with 7 bases spanning the gap. The CDR3 has 13 residues. From germline, CDR1 is MDHEN and CDR2 SYDVKM. The CDR3 is CASSLSAFYGYTF. The CDR3 DNA reads as TGTGCCAGCAGTTTATCTGCGTTCTATGGCTACACCTTC.

The chain recombines TRBV19 with TRBJ2-5; D gene unclear. Trimming shortened V by 4 bases and J by 0 bases, and 6 bases separated the two germline ends. The CDR3 consists of 13 residues. From germline, CDR1 is LNHDA and CDR2 SQIVND (reference sequence). In DNA form, the CDR3 reads TGTGCCAGTAGTACCGCGGACCAAGAGACCCAGTACTTC. Its translation: CASSTADQETQYF. The variable domain in full, completed from reference TRBV19 and TRBJ2-5, reads DGGITQSPKYLFRKEGQNVTLSCEQNLNHDAMYWYRQDPGQGLRLIYYSQIVNDFQKGDIAEGYSVSREKKESFPLTVTSAQKNPTAFYLCASSTADQETQYFGPGTRLLVL.

The rearrangement joins TRBV2 to TRBJ1-2; unclear D gene. Trimming left V 6 bases short and J 7 bases short, with 12 bases between. Germline V CDR1 and CDR2: SNHLY, FYNNEI. The CDR3 is made up of 12 amino acids. The CDR3 DNA is TGTGCCAGCAGCGACCAACTCTTTGGCTACACCTTC. Protein: CASSDQLFGYTF.

The rearrangement uses TRBV7-9 and TRBJ2-5, with 8 nucleotides matching TRBD1. The V and J ends lost 5 bases and 5 bases, in that order; junction bases with no gene match: 13. The CDR3 totals 16 residues. CDR1 is SEHNR, CDR2 FQNEAQ, per germline (reference sequence). This CDR3 is CASSRPDRALEETQYF. CDR3 DNA sequence: TGTGCCAGCAGCCGACCGGACAGGGCTTTAGAGGAGACCCAGTACTTC.

The CDR3 nucleotides read TGTGCCAGCAGCTTAGCCGACGGGAGGGGCCGGGGGACCCAGTACTTC. This gives the protein CASSLADGRGRGTQYF. J is TRBJ2-5 and V is TRBV7-2; 8 nucleotides align to TRBD2. Germline CDR1 SGHTA, CDR2 FQGNSA. Unmatched junction bases numbered 10, after V lost 0 bases and J lost 7 bases. There are 16 residues in the CDR3.